One sample yielded the 15 T cell receptor beta chains listed below, sequenced in a study of blood T cell repertoires in COVID-19. TCRdb keeps only in-frame clones here, not all; method: immunoSEQ multiplex PCR. The table records roughly 110,000 clones, around four fifths of them present only once. Input material: peripheral blood. Source of these receptors: a woman in her seventies with acute or convalescent COVID-19.

This chain uses TRBV5-5 with TRBJ1-6; D might be TRBD1 (5 bases). The V and J ends lost 5 bases and 8 bases respectively, with 14 bases between them. There are 14 residues in the CDR3. From germline, CDR1 is SGHKS and CDR2 YYEKEE (reference sequence). This CDR3 is CASSRGHPYSPLHF. The CDR3 DNA is TGTGCCAGCAGTCGCGGACACCCATATTCACCCCTCCACTTT. Based on the CDR3 plus reference TRBV5-5 and TRBJ1-6, the full variable domain is DAGVTQSPTHLIKTRGQQVTLRCSPISGHKSVSWYQQVLGQGPQFIFQYYEKEERGRGNFPDRFSARQFPNYSSELNVNALLLGDSALYLCASSRGHPYSPLHFGNGTRLTVT.

The gene calls are TRBV7-9 and TRBJ1-1, with TRBD1 identical over 7 bases. The germline gives CDR1 SEHNR, CDR2 FQNEAQ (reference sequence). V was clipped by 6 bases and J by 1 base; unmatched bases: 5. This CDR3 spans 14 amino acids. This CDR3 is CASRPGQSNTEAFF. DNA for the CDR3: TGTGCCAGCAGACCGGGACAGTCGAACACTGAAGCTTTCTTT.

The chain has TRBV5-1 and TRBJ2-1, with a tentative D call TRBD2 (6 bases). CDR3 length: 14 amino acids. Trimming shortened V by 4 bases and J by 4 bases, and 12 bases separated the two germline ends. Germline V gene sequence: CDR1 SGHRS, CDR2 YFSETQ. The DNA for the CDR3 is TGCGCCAGCAGCCCGGGGGACCGGTACAATGAGCAGTTCTTC. It encodes CASSPGDRYNEQFF.

This chain links TRBV19 with TRBJ1-2; 7 bases are shared with TRBD1. The CDR3 is 18 amino acids. Germline lookup yields CDR1 LNHDA and CDR2 SQIVND (reference sequence). The V and J ends lost 7 bases and 3 bases, in that order; junction bases with no gene match: 20. The CDR3 nucleotides read TGTGCCAGTACCCCTCTTGGTTTTAGAGGGGGCGCCGACTATGGCTACACCTTC. This codes for CASTPLGFRGGADYGYTF.

The CDR3 loop reads CASRQGQANTEAFF. Here the CDR3 DNA reads TGTGCCAGCAGACAGGGACAGGCGAACACTGAAGCTTTCTTT. The rearrangement links TRBV5-6 to TRBJ1-1; 8 nucleotides align to TRBD1. Germline V gene data show CDR1 as SGHDT and CDR2 as YYEEEE. With V trimmed by 5 bases and J by 1 base, 4 bases remained unmatched. CDR3 size: 14 residues. Together with reference TRBV5-6 and TRBJ1-1, the CDR3 gives the full variable domain: DAGVTQSPTHLIKTRGQQVTLRCSPKSGHDTVSWYQQALGQGPQFIFQYYEEEERQRGNFPDRFSGHQFPNYSSELNVNALLLGDSALYLCASRQGQANTEAFFGQGTRLTVV.

The J gene is TRBJ2-7, the V gene TRBV10-3, with TRBD1 matching 8 bases. CDR1 is ENHRY and CDR2 is SYGVKD in the germline V gene. The CDR3 is 15 residues long. V was pared by 5 bases and J by 5 bases, with 11 bases of the junction left unmatched. The CDR3: CAISIGQGSPHEQYF. CDR3 DNA sequence: TGTGCCATCAGTATAGGACAGGGTTCCCCCCACGAGCAGTACTTC.

The rearrangement uses TRBV6-5 and TRBJ1-1; 8 bases align to TRBD1. The CDR3 sequence is 13 residues long. The V gene's germline CDR1 is MNHEY and CDR2 SVGAGI. V gave up 4 bases and J gave up 8 bases; unmatched junction bases: 6. In DNA form, the CDR3 reads TGTGCCAGCAGTTCCTGGACAGGGAAAGAAGCTTTCTTT. This gives the protein CASSSWTGKEAFF.

The chain has TRBV5-1 and TRBJ1-2; 11 bases agree with TRBD1. Germline loops: CDR1 SGHRS, CDR2 YFSETQ. V shed 8 bases, J shed 8 bases, and the junction held 11 bases outside the gene matches. The CDR3 spans 14 residues. CDR3 protein: CASHWTGGDPGYTF. CDR3 DNA sequence: TGCGCCAGTCACTGGACAGGGGGCGATCCGGGCTACACCTTC. The full variable domain, with the rest looked up from reference TRBV5-1 and TRBJ1-2, is KAGVTQTPRYLIKTRGQQVTLSCSPISGHRSVSWYQQTPGQGLQFLFEYFSETQRNKGNFPGRFSGRQFSNSRSEMNVSTLELGDSALYLCASHWTGGDPGYTFGSGTRLTVV.

This chain connects TRBV7-2 to TRBJ2-1, with D unclear. This CDR3 has 12 residues. Germline CDR1 is SGHTA and CDR2 is FQGNSA. The germline V and J ends were trimmed by 1 base and 7 bases, with 5 bases remaining between them. The DNA for the CDR3 is TGTGCCAGCAGCTTAGGCCTAAATGAGCAGTTCTTC. Amino acids: CASSLGLNEQFF. The whole variable domain, filled in from reference TRBV7-2 and TRBJ2-1, reads GAGVSQSPSNKVTEKGKDVELRCDPISGHTALYWYRQSLGQGLEFLIYFQGNSAPDKSGLPSDRFSAERTGGSVSTLTIQRTQQEDSAVYLCASSLGLNEQFFGPGTRLTVL.

This CDR3 reads CSASSGTSGYNEQFF. CDR3 in DNA: TGCAGTGCTAGTTCTGGGACTAGCGGTTACAATGAGCAGTTCTTC. J is TRBJ2-1 and V is TRBV20-1, with 11 bases fitting TRBD2. The CDR3 runs 15 residues. The ends lost 3 bases at V and 4 bases at J; junction bases unmatched: 5. The germline V gene encodes CDR1 DFQATT and CDR2 SNEGSKA (reference sequence).

In its sample, this clone was seen a few times. The V gene is TRBV3-1 (or the pseudogene TRBV3-2), the J gene TRBJ1-3, with a weak D call TRBD1 (6 bases). V shed 4 bases and J shed 7 bases, with 14 bases lying between them. CDR1 and CDR2 from the germline V gene are LGHDT and YNNKEL (reference sequence). The CDR3 runs to 14 residues. CDR3 sequence reads: CASSPTKGGNTIYF. CDR3 DNA sequence: TGTGCCAGCAGCCCCACCAAGGGGGGGAACACCATATATTTT.

This CDR3 reads CASKASNGLALDTQYF. CDR3 bases: TGTGCCAGCAAGGCTAGTAATGGACTAGCATTAGATACGCAGTATTTT. The chain is built from TRBV5-6 and TRBJ2-3; 8 bases are a match to TRBD2. Germline V lookup: CDR1 SGHDT, CDR2 YYEEEE. J lost 5 bases, V lost 6 bases, and 14 bases had no gene match. The CDR3 totals 16 residues.

The V call is TRBV10-1, the J call TRBJ2-7, with D perhaps matching TRBD1 (6 bases). V was pared by 4 bases and J by 3 bases, with 10 bases between. The germline V gene has CDR1 WNHNN and CDR2 SYGVQD (reference sequence). The CDR3 runs 13 residues. The CDR3 here is CASSVLRGYEQYF. CDR3 nucleotides: TGCGCCAGCAGTGTTCTCAGGGGCTACGAGCAGTACTTC.

The chain has TRBV5-1 and TRBJ2-7, with TRBD1 matching 7 bases. The CDR3 extends over 14 amino acids. The V gene end was trimmed by 4 bases and the J gene end by 6 bases; junction bases not matched to a gene: 10. Per the germline V gene, CDR1 is SGHRS and CDR2 is YFSETQ. The CDR3 nucleotides read TGCGCCAGCAGCCTCTCCAACAGGGGAAGCGAGCAGTACTTC. It encodes CASSLSNRGSEQYF.

J is TRBJ1-1 and V is TRBV18, with TRBD1 as a possible D gene (5 bases). Trimming removed 2 bases at V and 1 base at J, with 8 bases between. Germline V gene lookup returns CDR1 KGHSH and CDR2 LQKENI. The CDR3 runs 14 residues. The DNA of the CDR3 is TGTGCCAGCTCACCAACAGGTCCGAACACTGAAGCTTTCTTT. This sequence encodes CASSPTGPNTEAFF.